The source of this T cell receptor (beta chain) is a study of blood T cells in healthy people across ages. Overall study results and limits: Significant beta diversity loss was already apparent by age roughly 44, declining roughly linearly. Diversity estimated from one million T cells was considered an underestimate.

Whenever a sample was processed, at least 6.5 million PBMCs were isolated. At least 6 micrograms of total RNA were extracted per sample. A second 7 to 11 cycle PCR used barcoded and J-beta primers. TCRdb itself ran the 5' RACE reads through MiXCR, one entry per CDR3 protein. The profile shows about 1.5 million distinct CDR3 sequences, roughly 43% of them singletons. As to this clonotype: Antigen: not known.

The CDR3 has 14 residues. V lost 4 bases and J lost 8, with 14 bases in between. This clonotype originated in a young woman in good health. The rearrangement links TRBV12-3 or TRBV12-4 to TRBJ2-2; unclear D gene. The sequencing input was blood. Here the CDR3 DNA reads TGTGCCAGCAGTTCTAATCTCCAGATAGGGGAGCTGTTTTTT. This encodes CASSSNLQIGELFF.